The clone carrying this TCR beta chain came up once. Its matching antigen is unknown. This specimen belongs to a study of neoadjuvant anti-PD-1 for oral cavity cancer. This CDR3 has 14 residues. TCRdb keeps only in-frame clones here, not all; method: immunoSEQ multiplex PCR. The sample has some 6,700 clones; around 45% are singletons. Regarding the study as a whole: TCR analyses covered only a few patients per response group. Higher pretreatment Treg/Th17 ratios tracked higher pretreatment blood clonality. Greater tumor shrinkage accompanied bigger post-treatment sizes of preexisting clones.

The chain has TRBV21-1 and TRBJ1-2; the table names TRBD1, a call not compared with the DNA. TRBV21-1 is an annotated pseudogene. Source: tumor tissue, taken before nivolumab (anti-PD-1) treatment. The TCR was taken from a person between 40 and 80 years old with oral cavity squamous cell carcinoma. The CDR3 DNA follows: TGTGCCAGCAGCAAAGGGACAGGGGGCTATGGCTACACCTTC. This gives the protein CASSKGTGGYGYTF.